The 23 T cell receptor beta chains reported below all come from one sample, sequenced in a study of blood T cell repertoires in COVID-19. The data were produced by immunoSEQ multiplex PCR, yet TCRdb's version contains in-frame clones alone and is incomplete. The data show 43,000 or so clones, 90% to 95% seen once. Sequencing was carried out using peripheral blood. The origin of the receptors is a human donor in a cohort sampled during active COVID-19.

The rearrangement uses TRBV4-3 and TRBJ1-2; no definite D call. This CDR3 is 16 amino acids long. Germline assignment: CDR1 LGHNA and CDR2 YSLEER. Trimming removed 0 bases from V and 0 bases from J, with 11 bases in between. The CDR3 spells CASSQEHLTPNYGYTF. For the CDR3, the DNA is TGCGCCAGCAGCCAAGAGCATCTGACACCTAACTATGGCTACACCTTC.

The CDR3 region is CASSQVRFQGEAFF. The DNA for the CDR3 is TGTGCCAGCAGCCAAGTGAGGTTTCAGGGCGAAGCTTTCTTT. V gene TRBV14 combines with J gene TRBJ1-1; a weak D match, TRBD1 (5 bases). This CDR3 spans 14 amino acids. The germline gives CDR1 SGHDN, CDR2 FVKESK. Trimming stripped 1 base from V and 8 bases from J, with 14 bases between.

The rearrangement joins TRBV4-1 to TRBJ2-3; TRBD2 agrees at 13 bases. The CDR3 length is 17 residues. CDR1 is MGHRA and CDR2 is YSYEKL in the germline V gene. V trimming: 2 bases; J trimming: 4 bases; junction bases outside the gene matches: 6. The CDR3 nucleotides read TGCGCCAGCAGCCAAACGGGGACTAGCGGGGTTGCAGATACGCAGTATTTT. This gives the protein CASSQTGTSGVADTQYF.

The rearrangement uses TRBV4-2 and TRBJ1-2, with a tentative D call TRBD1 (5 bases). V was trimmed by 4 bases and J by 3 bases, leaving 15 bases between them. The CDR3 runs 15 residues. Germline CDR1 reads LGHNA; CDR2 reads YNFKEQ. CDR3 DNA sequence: TGTGCCAGCAGCCCAGAGAGACAGCTTCACTATGGCTACACCTTC. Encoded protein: CASSPERQLHYGYTF.

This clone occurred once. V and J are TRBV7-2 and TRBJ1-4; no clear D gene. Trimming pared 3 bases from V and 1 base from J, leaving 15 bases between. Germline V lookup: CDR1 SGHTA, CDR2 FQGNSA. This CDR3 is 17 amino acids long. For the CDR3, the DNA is TGTGCCAGCAGCTTTAACTCGGCAGGTGAAACTAATGAAAAACTGTTTTTT. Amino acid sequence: CASSFNSAGETNEKLFF.

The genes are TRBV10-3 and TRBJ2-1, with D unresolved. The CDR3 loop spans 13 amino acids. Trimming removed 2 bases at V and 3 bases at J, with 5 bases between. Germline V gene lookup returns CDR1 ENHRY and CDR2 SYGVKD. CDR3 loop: CAISEDNYNEQFF. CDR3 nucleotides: TGTGCCATCAGTGAGGACAACTACAATGAGCAGTTCTTC.

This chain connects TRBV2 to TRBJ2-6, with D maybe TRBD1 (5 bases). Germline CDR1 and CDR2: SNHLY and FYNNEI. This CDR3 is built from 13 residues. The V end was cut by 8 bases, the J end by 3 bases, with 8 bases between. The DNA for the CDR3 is TGTGCCAGCCAGGGTGTTGGGGCCAACGTCCTGACTTTC. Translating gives CASQGVGANVLTF. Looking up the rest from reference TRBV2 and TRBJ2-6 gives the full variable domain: EPEVTQTPSHQVTQMGQEVILRCVPISNHLYFYWYRQILGQKVEFLVSFYNNEISEKSEIFDDQFSVERPDGSNFTLKIRSTKLEDSAMYFCASQGVGANVLTFGAGSRLTVL.

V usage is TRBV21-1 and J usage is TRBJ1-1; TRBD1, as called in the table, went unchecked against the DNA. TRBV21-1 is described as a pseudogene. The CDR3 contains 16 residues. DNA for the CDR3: TGTGCCAGCAGCTTTCCGGGGACAGGGAAATTGACTGAAGCTTTCTTT. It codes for CASSFPGTGKLTEAFF.

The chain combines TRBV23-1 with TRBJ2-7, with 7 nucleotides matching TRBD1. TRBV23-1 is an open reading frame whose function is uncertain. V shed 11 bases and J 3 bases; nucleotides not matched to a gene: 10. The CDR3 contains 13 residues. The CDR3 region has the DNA TGCGCCCCATTACCGGGACAGTGCTACGAGCAGTACTTC. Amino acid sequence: CAPLPGQCYEQYF.

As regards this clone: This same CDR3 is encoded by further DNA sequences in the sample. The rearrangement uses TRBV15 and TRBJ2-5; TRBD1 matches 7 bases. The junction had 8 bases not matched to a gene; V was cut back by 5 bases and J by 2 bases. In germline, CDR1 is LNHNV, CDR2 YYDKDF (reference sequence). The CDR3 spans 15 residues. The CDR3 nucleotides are TGTGCCACCAGCGGATACAGGGGAGCACAAGAGACCCAGTACTTC. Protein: CATSGYRGAQETQYF.

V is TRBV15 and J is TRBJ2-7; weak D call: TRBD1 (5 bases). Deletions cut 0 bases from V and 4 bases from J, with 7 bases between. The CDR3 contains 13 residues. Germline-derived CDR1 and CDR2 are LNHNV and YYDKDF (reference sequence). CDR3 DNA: TGTGCCACCAGCAGAGATCCAGGGTACGAGCAGTACTTC. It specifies CATSRDPGYEQYF.

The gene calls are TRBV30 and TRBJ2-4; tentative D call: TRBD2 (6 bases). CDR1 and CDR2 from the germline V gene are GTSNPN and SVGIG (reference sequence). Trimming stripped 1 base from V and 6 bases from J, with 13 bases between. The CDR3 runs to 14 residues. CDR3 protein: CAWSARGRGNIQYF. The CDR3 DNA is TGTGCCTGGAGTGCCAGAGGGCGGGGAAACATTCAGTACTTC.

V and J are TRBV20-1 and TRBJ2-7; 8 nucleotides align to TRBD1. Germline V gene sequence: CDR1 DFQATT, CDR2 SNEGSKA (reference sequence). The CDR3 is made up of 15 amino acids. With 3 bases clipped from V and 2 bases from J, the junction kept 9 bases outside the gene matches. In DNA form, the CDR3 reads TGCAGTGCTAGTTTGTCGGACAGGGAAACCTACGAGCAGTACTTC. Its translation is CSASLSDRETYEQYF.

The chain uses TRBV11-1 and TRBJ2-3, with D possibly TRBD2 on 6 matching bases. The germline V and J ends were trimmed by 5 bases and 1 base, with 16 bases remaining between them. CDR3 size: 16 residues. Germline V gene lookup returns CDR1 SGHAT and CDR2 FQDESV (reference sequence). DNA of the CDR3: TGTGCCAGCAGCCCCGTATTAGCTAGCGGCACAGATACGCAGTATTTT. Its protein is CASSPVLASGTDTQYF.

CDR3 nucleotides: TGTGCCAGCAGCTACGGGACAGGGGTAGTTCCTAGCAATCAGCCCCAGCATTTT. This encodes CASSYGTGVVPSNQPQHF. This rearrangement joins TRBV5-5 to TRBJ1-5, with 10 positions matching TRBD1. J was trimmed by 0 bases and V by 3 bases; bases with no gene match: 9. Germline V gives CDR1 SGHKS, CDR2 YYEKEE (reference sequence). This CDR3 comprises 18 residues.

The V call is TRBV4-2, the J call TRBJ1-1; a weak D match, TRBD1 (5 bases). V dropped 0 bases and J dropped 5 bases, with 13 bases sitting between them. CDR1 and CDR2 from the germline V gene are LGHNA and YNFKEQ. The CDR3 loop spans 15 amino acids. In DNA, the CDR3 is TGTGCCAGCAGCCAAGAGGGAATCGGGGGGACTGAAGCTTTCTTT. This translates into CASSQEGIGGTEAFF.

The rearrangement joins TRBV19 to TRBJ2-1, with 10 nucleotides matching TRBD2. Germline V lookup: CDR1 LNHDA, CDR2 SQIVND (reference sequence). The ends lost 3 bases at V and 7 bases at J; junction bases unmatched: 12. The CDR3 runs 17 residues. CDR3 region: CASSIAFSGRRGNEQFF. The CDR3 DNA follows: TGTGCCAGTAGTATCGCCTTTAGCGGGAGGCGGGGAAATGAGCAGTTCTTC.

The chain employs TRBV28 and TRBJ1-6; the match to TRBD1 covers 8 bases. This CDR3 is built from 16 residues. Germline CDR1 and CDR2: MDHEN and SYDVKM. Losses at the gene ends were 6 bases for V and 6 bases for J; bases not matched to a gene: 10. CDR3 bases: TGTGCCAGCAGCGGACAGGGAGGAATGGGTAATTCACCCCTCCACTTT. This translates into CASSGQGGMGNSPLHF.

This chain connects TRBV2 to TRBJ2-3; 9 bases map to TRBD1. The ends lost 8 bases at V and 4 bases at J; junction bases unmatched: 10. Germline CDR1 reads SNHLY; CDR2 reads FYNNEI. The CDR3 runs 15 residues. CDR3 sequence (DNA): TGTGCCAGCGTAAGGACAGGGGCTGGGCCAGATACGCAGTATTTT. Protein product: CASVRTGAGPDTQYF.

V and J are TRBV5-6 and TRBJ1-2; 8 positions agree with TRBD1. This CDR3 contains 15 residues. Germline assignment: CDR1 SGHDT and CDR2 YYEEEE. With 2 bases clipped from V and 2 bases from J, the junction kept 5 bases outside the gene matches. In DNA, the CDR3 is TGTGCCAGCAGCTTTCAGGGGGCGGCCAACTATGGCTACACCTTC. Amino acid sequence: CASSFQGAANYGYTF.

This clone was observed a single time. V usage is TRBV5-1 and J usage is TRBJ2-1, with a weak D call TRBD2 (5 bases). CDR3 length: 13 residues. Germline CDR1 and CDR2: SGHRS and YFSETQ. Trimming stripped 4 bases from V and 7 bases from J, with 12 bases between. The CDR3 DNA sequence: TGCGCCAGCAGCATAGGAGGTTGGAATGAGCAGTTCTTC. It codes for CASSIGGWNEQFF.

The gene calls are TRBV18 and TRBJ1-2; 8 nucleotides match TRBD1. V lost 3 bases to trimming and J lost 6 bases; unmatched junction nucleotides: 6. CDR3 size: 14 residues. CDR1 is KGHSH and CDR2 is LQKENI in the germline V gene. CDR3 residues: CASSPLDRADGYTF. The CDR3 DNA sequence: TGTGCCAGCTCACCTCTGGACAGGGCGGATGGCTACACCTTC.

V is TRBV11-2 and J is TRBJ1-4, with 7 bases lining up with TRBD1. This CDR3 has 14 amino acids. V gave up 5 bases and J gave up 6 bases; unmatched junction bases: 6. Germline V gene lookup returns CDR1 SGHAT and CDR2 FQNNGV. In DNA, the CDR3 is TGTGCCAGCAGCCCCGTAGGGGGCCATGAAAAACTGTTTTTT. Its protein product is CASSPVGGHEKLFF.